This T cell receptor beta chain was recovered during a study of blood T cell repertoires in COVID-19 (dated by TCRdb to 2019 to 2021). Study-level background: Collaborator samples came from the United States, Italy and Spain and covered acute and convalescent phases of COVID-19. Nearly every sample came with metadata listing a de-identified subject ID, COVID-19 status, age in years and sex. Deeply sampled blood TCRbeta repertoires from subjects exposed to, actively infected with, or recovered from COVID-19 were included in the dataset. The prospective study material was composed of cDNA or gDNA derived from T cells, B-cell-depleted T cells, or PBMCs. Samples were obtained from the ongoing ImmuneRACE study (first 160 participants) and from 1,200 or so subjects provided by 6 global collaborators. Where HLA class I and class II types were available, the types were taken from metadata supplied by the sample provider, not from assay-based typing. A freely available public database, intended as a resource for researchers studying the immune response to SARS-CoV-2, is where the repertoires were released. The full study reports these points: The quantity of clinical and demographic metadata differed by source and by participant and was supplied without curation.

Of note for this clone: It lacks a known antigen. Base qualities are missing; no much larger clone stands one base away.

TCRbeta CDR3 regions were amplified from genomic DNA using the immunoSEQ Assay, a bias-controlled multiplex PCR. The paper's data handling went like this. Nucleated cell counts per sample were estimated from amplification of reference gene primers within the assay. To quantify the absolute abundance of each unique TCRbeta CDR3 rearrangement, sequence reads were collapsed and filtered. Productive Simpson clonality was computed per sample as the square root of Simpson's diversity index over productive rearrangements. This immuneACCESS table, as held by TCRdb, lists in-frame sequences with V and J called but not all clones. Of the missing ones, under half trace to an unresolved V gene in checked studies; the others have no known cause. V, J and clone size are taken as reported in that table, and D and trimming were inferred from the DNA itself. The sample yields under 45,000 clones; around nine tenths were counted once. The top ten constitute nearly 4% of the sample.

At one collaborating source in Seattle, patients were enrolled during active infection and were followed longitudinally through the course of disease. Collaborating institutions collected whole blood in K2EDTA tubes following their own protocols. For TCRbeta analysis, collaborators shipped samples as frozen whole blood, isolated PBMCs, or DNA extracted from either of those sample types. The TCR sequence derives from a man between 35 and 55 years old with COVID-19, enrolled during active disease. The specimen sequenced was peripheral blood.

The CDR3 in this case is CASSQGETQYF. The nucleotide sequence is TGTGCCAGCAGCCAGGGGGAGACCCAGTACTTC. The chain was built from TRBV6-2 or TRBV6-3 and TRBJ2-5, with a tentative D gene TRBD1 over 6 matching bases. The CDR3 runs 11 residues from the cysteine to the phenylalanine. The entry retains the CDR3 DNA only, 33 bases that are in frame from base 1. The germline ends are 7 bases apart after V is trimmed by 6 bases and J by 5 bases. Sequences MNHEY (CDR1) and SVGEGT (CDR2) are obtained from the germline V gene.